The next 20 T cell receptor beta chains were all read from a single sample in a study of regulatory T cells in long-lasting Graves disease (dated by TCRdb to about 2021). Receptor libraries were prepared by multiplex PCR. Sequencing instrument: Illumina HiSeq 4000. To build TCR beta libraries, CDR3 regions were amplified by Arm-PCR using iRepertoire HTBI primers. The public reads were run again by TCRdb, first through fastp at Q25 and then through MiXCR, and only productive beta chains were kept. Identical CDR3 protein sequences are pooled into one entry, listed with their most common genes and DNA. The sample contains 400,000 to 650,000 distinct CDR3 sequences, roughly 15% of them found a single time. The top ten constitute just under 25% of the sample. The time point label, read with the paper, signifies: newly diagnosed GD, antithyroid drugs for less than 3 months. For both TCR sequencing and RNA sequencing, RNA was extracted from PBMCs in TRIzol.

The same data also went into a second study, on T cells in Graves' hyperthyroidism and ophthalmopathy.

Sequencing used peripheral blood mononuclear cells (PBMCs), obtained at new diagnosis, from a patient treated with antithyroid drugs. These receptors all come from a woman in her forties or fifties with Graves disease. Donor details come from another sample of the same person, matched by shared clones.

This clonotype was counted a few times. The rearrangement joins TRBV7-8 to TRBJ2-1; 9 bases map to TRBD2. The germline gives CDR1 SGHVS, CDR2 FQNEAQ. V was clipped by 3 bases and J by 2 bases; unmatched bases: 8. The CDR3 runs 17 residues. This CDR3 is CASSLSGSGGPYNEQFF. CDR3 in DNA: TGTGCCAGCAGCTTGAGTGGAAGCGGGGGGCCCTACAATGAGCAGTTCTTC.

Ten or more counts support this clonotype. V usage is TRBV6-5 and J usage is TRBJ1-1; 7 nucleotides align to TRBD1. This CDR3 is built from 17 residues. Trimming at V came to 7 bases and at J to 1 base, leaving 15 bases not matched to a gene. Germline CDR1 and CDR2: MNHEY and SVGAGI. CDR3 amino acids: CASKLLTGNFENTEAFF. CDR3 DNA sequence: TGTGCCAGCAAGTTACTGACAGGGAATTTTGAGAACACTGAAGCTTTCTTT.

A few counts support this clonotype. The chain is built from TRBV5-1 and TRBJ2-3, with 9 positions matching TRBD2. CDR3 length: 17 amino acids. Germline V CDR1 and CDR2: SGHRS, YFSETQ. Trimming removed 4 bases from V and 0 bases from J; junction bases left unmatched: 9. CDR3 in amino acids: CASSGGTSPPSTDTQYF. Here the CDR3 DNA reads TGCGCCAGCAGCGGGGGGACTAGCCCTCCTAGCACAGATACGCAGTATTTT. Complete variable domain (other parts from reference TRBV5-1 and TRBJ2-3): KAGVTQTPRYLIKTRGQQVTLSCSPISGHRSVSWYQQTPGQGLQFLFEYFSETQRNKGNFPGRFSGRQFSNSRSEMNVSTLELGDSALYLCASSGGTSPPSTDTQYFGPGTRLTVL.

This clonotype was counted a few times. The rearrangement joins TRBV20-1 to TRBJ1-1, with D perhaps TRBD1 (5 bases). CDR3 length: 16 residues. Looked up from germline, CDR1 is DFQATT and CDR2 is SNEGSKA (reference sequence). V was trimmed by 5 bases and J by 4 bases, leaving 23 bases between them. CDR3 DNA: TGCAGTGCTCCTACTGGGCCAAGGACATGGGGCACTGAAGCTTTCTTT. Amino acid sequence: CSAPTGPRTWGTEAFF.

The gene calls are TRBV19 and TRBJ2-5, with a tentative D call TRBD2 (5 bases). Deletions cut 5 bases from V and 1 base from J, with 11 bases between. This CDR3 has 14 amino acids. Per the germline V gene, CDR1 is LNHDA and CDR2 is SQIVND (reference sequence). CDR3 loop: CASSAGLIQETQYF. The DNA for the CDR3 is TGTGCCAGTAGTGCTGGACTGATCCAAGAGACCCAGTACTTC.

The chain links TRBV5-1 to TRBJ2-5; tentatively, D is TRBD1 (7 bases). Trimming shortened V by 3 bases and J by 5 bases, and 14 bases separated the two germline ends. There are 14 residues in the CDR3. Germline CDR1 and CDR2: SGHRS and YFSETQ. The DNA for the CDR3 is TGCGCCAGCAGCTCCCAGGGGGGCGGGGAGACCCAGTACTTC. Protein: CASSSQGGGETQYF.

This clonotype was recorded at least ten times. The rearrangement joins TRBV5-6 to TRBJ2-5; TRBD1 matches at 9 bases. This CDR3 spans 15 amino acids. The V gene's germline CDR1 is SGHDT and CDR2 YYEEEE. The J segment lost 2 bases and the V segment lost 2 bases, leaving 4 bases of the junction unmatched. CDR3 sequence: CASSLQGALQETQYF. CDR3 DNA sequence: TGTGCCAGCAGCTTACAGGGGGCCTTACAAGAGACCCAGTACTTC.

Many counts were recorded for this clonotype. The V call is TRBV28, the J call TRBJ1-4; D is unresolved. The CDR3 is 13 residues long. Germline loops: CDR1 MDHEN, CDR2 SYDVKM. V lost 7 bases and J lost 8, with 14 bases in between. The CDR3 DNA is TGTGCCAGCACAAGGGCGGGAGGAGAAAAACTGTTTTTT. Residues: CASTRAGGEKLFF.

This clonotype appeared many times. The chain links TRBV11-2 to TRBJ2-5; TRBD1 is a possible D gene (6 bases). This CDR3 is 18 amino acids long. V was pared by 5 bases and J by 1 base, with 23 bases between. Per germline, CDR1 SGHAT and CDR2 FQNNGV. The CDR3 here is CASSPVRGSVLVQETQYF. The CDR3 DNA reads TGTGCCAGCAGCCCAGTGAGGGGGTCAGTTTTAGTCCAAGAGACCCAGTACTTC.

This clonotype has a count of ten or more. The chain is built from TRBV20-1 and TRBJ1-5; D unresolved. Germline V gives CDR1 DFQATT, CDR2 SNEGSKA (reference sequence). The CDR3 has 17 amino acids. Trimming shortened V by 2 bases and J by 3 bases, and 20 bases separated the two germline ends. The DNA for the CDR3 is TGCAGTGCTAGATCCCGTTGGGAGACCGCAAACAATCAGCCCCAGCATTTT. Its translation is CSARSRWETANNQPQHF.

V usage is TRBV20-1 and J usage is TRBJ1-4; 7 bases agree with TRBD1. This CDR3 has 13 amino acids. V shed 6 bases, J shed 7 bases, and the junction held 8 bases outside the gene matches. CDR1 is DFQATT, CDR2 SNEGSKA, per germline (reference sequence). CDR3 coding DNA: TGCAGTGCCCGCATAGGGGGCCGTGAAAAACTGTTTTTT. As protein: CSARIGGREKLFF.

The chain recombines TRBV7-3 with TRBJ2-2; D not resolved. Germline assignment: CDR1 SGHTA and CDR2 FQGTGA. The CDR3 is 15 amino acids. Trimming took 2 bases from V and 2 from J, leaving 9 bases between them. The CDR3 sequence: CASSLVSGNTGELFF. CDR3 coding DNA: TGTGCCAGCAGCTTAGTATCAGGAAACACCGGGGAGCTGTTTTTT.

This clonotype was seen many times. This chain connects TRBV20-1 to TRBJ1-1; 9 bases line up with TRBD1. Germline V gene lookup returns CDR1 DFQATT and CDR2 SNEGSKA (reference sequence). CDR3 size: 15 residues. V dropped 1 base and J dropped 0; count of bases not matched to a gene: 3. The CDR3 DNA reads TGCAGTGCTAGAGGGACAGGGGTGGTGAACACTGAAGCTTTCTTT. Encoded protein: CSARGTGVVNTEAFF.

This clonotype was observed a few times. This chain uses TRBV6-2 or TRBV6-3 with TRBJ1-2, with D tentatively TRBD1 (6 bases). This CDR3 has 15 residues. The ends were cut back, 2 bases at V and 7 bases at J, with 17 bases in the middle. The V gene's germline CDR1 is MNHEY and CDR2 SVGEGT. The chain's CDR3 is CASSYPSVGGAGYTF. The DNA of the CDR3 is TGTGCCAGCAGTTACCCGTCCGTGGGGGGCGCTGGCTACACCTTC.

This clonotype was counted only a few times. J is TRBJ1-2 and V is TRBV28, with TRBD1 matching 7 bases. The CDR3 covers 12 residues. Germline trimming cut 8 bases from V and 8 bases from J; bases unmatched to any gene: 8. CDR1 is MDHEN and CDR2 is SYDVKM in the germline V gene. CDR3 bases: TGTGCCAGCTCCGGACAGGCACCGGGCTACACCTTC. Its translation is CASSGQAPGYTF.

J is TRBJ1-5 and V is TRBV24-1; D not resolved. Germline lookup yields CDR1 KGHDR and CDR2 SFDVKD. Trimming removed 1 base at V and 7 bases at J, with 7 bases between. The CDR3 has 13 residues. The DNA of the CDR3 is TGTGCCACCAGTGATTTACTTGGGCAGCCCCAGCATTTT. It translates to CATSDLLGQPQHF.

This clonotype was counted ten times or more. J is TRBJ1-1 and V is TRBV19; 9 bases align to TRBD1. With 0 bases clipped from V and 1 base from J, the junction kept 0 bases outside the gene matches. The CDR3 runs 15 residues. Germline CDR1 and CDR2: LNHDA and SQIVND (reference sequence). The CDR3 protein is CASSIEGQGNTEAFF. CDR3 in DNA: TGTGCCAGTAGTATAGAGGGACAGGGGAACACTGAAGCTTTCTTT.

There are a few counts of this clonotype. J is TRBJ1-3 and V is TRBV7-9; D remains unclear. The CDR3 runs to 16 residues. Germline CDR1 is SEHNR and CDR2 is FQNEAQ (reference sequence). V was clipped by 5 bases and J by 4 bases, with 18 bases between them. Here the CDR3 reads CASSIYGGGKGNTIYF. CDR3 DNA: TGTGCCAGCAGCATTTACGGCGGAGGGAAGGGAAACACCATATATTTT. Full variable domain (rest looked up from reference TRBV7-9 and TRBJ1-3): DTGVSQNPRHKITKRGQNVTFRCDPISEHNRLYWYRQTLGQGPEFLTYFQNEAQLEKSRLLSDRFSAERPKGSFSTLEIQRTEQGDSAMYLCASSIYGGGKGNTIYFGEGSWLTVV.

This clonotype was recorded at least ten times. The CDR3 DNA follows: TGTGCCAGCAGTTTAGGGGGCGGGGGGTCTGGCAATGAGCAGTTCTTC. Translated: CASSLGGGGSGNEQFF. This chain links TRBV12-3 or TRBV12-4 with TRBJ2-1; 8 bases agree with TRBD2. The CDR3 totals 16 residues. J gave up 6 bases and V 1 base, and 8 bases lay outside the gene matches.

This clonotype was picked up many times. At one boundary the junction diverges from the germline segment, which might be a read error. The chain combines TRBV5-1 with TRBJ1-4; TRBD1 is a possible D gene (5 bases). The CDR3 extends over 14 amino acids. Looked up from germline, CDR1 is SGHRS and CDR2 is YFSETQ. CDR3 nucleotides: TGTGCCAGCAGCTTAAGACAGCCTAATGAAAAACTGTTTTTT. It codes for CASSLRQPNEKLFF. The variable domain in full, completed from reference TRBV5-1 and TRBJ1-4, reads KAGVTQTPRYLIKTRGQQVTLSCSPISGHRSVSWYQQTPGQGLQFLFEYFSETQRNKGNFPGRFSGRQFSNSRSEMNVSTLELGDSALYLCASSLRQPNEKLFFGSGTQLSVL.